The clone carrying this T cell receptor beta chain was counted only a few times. The antigen remains undetermined. This sample is drawn from a study of CD8 T cells in ankylosing spondylitis. General study points: What appeared characteristic of ankylosing spondylitis blood was a TCR beta motif of fewer than ten highly homologous variants.

V dropped 0 bases and J dropped 5 bases, with 16 bases sitting between them. Germline V gene data show CDR1 as DFQATT and CDR2 as SNEGSKA (reference sequence). This CDR3 contains 15 residues. A single record per CDR3 protein comes from TCRdb applying MiXCR to the 5' RACE reads. The sample holds around 480,000 distinct CDR3 sequences; about 15% are singletons and the top ten take about 0.94%. The chain has TRBV20-1 and TRBJ2-5, with a tentative D call TRBD1 (6 bases). The sample comprised blood, either unsorted or a sorted T cell fraction (not recorded which). The TCR was taken from a male donor with ankylosing spondylitis. The CDR3, as DNA: TGCAGTGCTAGAGAGTTGAGGGGGAAGATGGAGACCCAGTACTTC. Its translation: CSARELRGKMETQYF.